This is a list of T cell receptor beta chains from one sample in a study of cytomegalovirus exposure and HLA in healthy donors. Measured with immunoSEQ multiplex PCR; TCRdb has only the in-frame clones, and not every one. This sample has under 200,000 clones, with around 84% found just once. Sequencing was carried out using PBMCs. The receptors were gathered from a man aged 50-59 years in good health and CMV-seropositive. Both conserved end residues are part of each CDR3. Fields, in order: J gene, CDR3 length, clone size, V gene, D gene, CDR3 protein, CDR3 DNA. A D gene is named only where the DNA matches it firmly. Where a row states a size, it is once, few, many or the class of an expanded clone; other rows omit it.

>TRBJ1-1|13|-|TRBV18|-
CASSPGLNTEAFF
TGTGCCAGCTCACCGGGCTTGAACACTGAAGCTTTCTTT
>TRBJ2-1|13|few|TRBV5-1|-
CASSLAQGNEQFF
TGCGCCAGCAGCTTGGCCCAGGGAAATGAGCAGTTCTTC
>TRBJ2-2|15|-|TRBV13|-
CASSPPGVNTGELFF
TGTGCCAGCAGCCCCCCGGGGGTGAACACCGGGGAGCTGTTTTTT
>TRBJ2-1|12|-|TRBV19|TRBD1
CASRQGTNEQFF
TGTGCCAGTCGACAGGGCACCAATGAGCAGTTCTTC
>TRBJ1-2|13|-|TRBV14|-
CASSQEQVVGYTF
TGTGCCAGCAGCCAAGAACAGGTCGTTGGCTACACCTTC
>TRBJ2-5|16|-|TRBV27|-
CASSLSGASVQETQYF
TGTGCCAGCAGTTTATCTGGGGCGAGCGTTCAAGAGACCCAGTACTTC
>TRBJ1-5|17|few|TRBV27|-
CASSHYTGAKDNQPQHF
TGTGCCAGCAGCCACTATACAGGAGCGAAGGACAATCAGCCCCAGCATTTT
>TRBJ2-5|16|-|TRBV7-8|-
CASRASVAAGGETQYF
TGTGCCAGCAGGGCCTCGGTAGCGGCAGGCGGGGAGACCCAGTACTTC
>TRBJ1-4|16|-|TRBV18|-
CASSPREPSLNEKLFF
TGTGCCAGCTCACCACGCGAGCCTTCACTAAATGAAAAACTGTTTTTT
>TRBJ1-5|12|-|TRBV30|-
CAWSQVNQPQHF
TGTGCCTGGAGCCAGGTCAATCAGCCCCAGCATTTT
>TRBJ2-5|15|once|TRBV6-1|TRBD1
CASRGTGTGGETQYF
TGTGCCAGCCGAGGTACCGGGACAGGGGGCGAGACCCAGTACTTC
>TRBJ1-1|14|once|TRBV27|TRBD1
CASSLTGGDTEAFF
TGTGCCAGCAGTCTGACAGGGGGCGACACTGAAGCTTTCTTT
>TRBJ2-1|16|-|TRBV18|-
CASSPPGRGGGNEQFF
TGTGCCAGCTCACCACCGGGCAGGGGTGGGGGAAATGAGCAGTTCTTC
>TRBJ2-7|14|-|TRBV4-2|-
CASSPSQGTAEQYF
TGTGCCAGCAGCCCTTCACAGGGAACGGCCGAGCAGTACTTC
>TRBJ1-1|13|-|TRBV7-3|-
CASSLRANTEAFF
TGTGCCAGCAGCCTCAGGGCGAACACTGAAGCTTTCTTT
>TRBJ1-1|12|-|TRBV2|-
CASSVANTEAFF
TGTGCCAGCAGTGTGGCGAACACTGAAGCTTTCTTT
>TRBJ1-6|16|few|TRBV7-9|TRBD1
CASSLGQGFYNSPLHF
TGTGCCAGCAGCTTAGGACAGGGATTCTATAATTCACCCCTCCACTTT
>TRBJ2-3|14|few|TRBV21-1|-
CASSPGVSTDTQYF
TGTGCCAGCAGCCCGGGAGTAAGCACAGATACGCAGTATTTT
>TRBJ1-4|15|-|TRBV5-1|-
CASSPKDSYNEKLFF
TGCGCCAGCAGCCCGAAGGACAGTTATAATGAAAAACTGTTTTTT
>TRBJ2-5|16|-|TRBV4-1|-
CASPNEGETIRETQYF
TGCGCCAGCCCCAACGAGGGGGAGACGATTCGGGAGACCCAGTACTTC
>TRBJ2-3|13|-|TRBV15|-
CATAGQSTDTQYF
TGTGCCACCGCCGGACAGAGCACAGATACGCAGTATTTT
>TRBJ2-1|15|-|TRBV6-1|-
CASSVPSPPRNEQFF
TGTGCCAGCAGTGTGCCTAGCCCACCCCGCAATGAGCAGTTCTTC
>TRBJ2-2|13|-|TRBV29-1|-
CSVEDNNTGELFF
TGCAGCGTTGAGGACAATAACACCGGGGAGCTGTTTTTT
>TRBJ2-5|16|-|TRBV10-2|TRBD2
CASSIWTSGVKETQYF
TGCGCCAGCAGTATCTGGACTAGCGGGGTTAAAGAGACCCAGTACTTC
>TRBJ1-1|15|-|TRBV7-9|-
CASSTPADMNTEAFF
TGTGCCAGCAGCACCCCTGCCGACATGAACACTGAAGCTTTCTTT
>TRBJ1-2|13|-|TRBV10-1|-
CASSESSNYGYTF
TGCGCCAGCAGTGAGTCCTCTAACTATGGCTACACCTTC
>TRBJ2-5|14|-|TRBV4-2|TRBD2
CASSPVAGGETQYF
TGTGCCAGCAGCCCCGTAGCGGGAGGAGAGACCCAGTACTTC
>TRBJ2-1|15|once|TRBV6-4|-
CASSEGLATYNGQFF
TGTGCCAGCAGTGAGGGACTTGCGACCTACAATGGGCAGTTCTTC
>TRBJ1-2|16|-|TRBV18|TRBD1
CASSRIPGQPTDGYTF
TGTGCCAGCTCACGAATACCGGGACAGCCCACGGATGGCTACACCTTC
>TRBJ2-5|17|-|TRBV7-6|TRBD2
CASSRSTQRGGHETQYF
TGTGCCAGCAGCCGATCAACGCAGCGGGGGGGCCATGAGACCCAGTACTTC
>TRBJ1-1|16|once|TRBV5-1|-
CASSRWTVGVNTEAFF
TGCGCCAGCAGCCGCTGGACAGTAGGAGTAAACACTGAAGCTTTCTTT
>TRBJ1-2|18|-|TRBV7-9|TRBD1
CASSSLARQRGGSYGYTF
TGTGCCAGCAGCTCCCTTGCCCGTCAGAGAGGGGGCAGCTATGGCTACACCTTC
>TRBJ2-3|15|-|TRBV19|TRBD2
CASSIGGGRSDTQYF
TGTGCCAGTAGTATAGGGGGCGGGAGGTCGGATACGCAGTATTTT
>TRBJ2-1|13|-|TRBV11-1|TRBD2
CASGRADLDEQFF
TGTGCCAGTGGGAGGGCCGATCTCGATGAGCAGTTCTTC
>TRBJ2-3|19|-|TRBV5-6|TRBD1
CASSEPRDRVWGGTDTQYF
TGTGCCAGCAGCGAACCCCGGGACAGGGTTTGGGGGGGCACAGATACGCAGTATTTT
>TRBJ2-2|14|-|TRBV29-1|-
CSVERAGEAGELFF
TGCAGCGTTGAACGGGCAGGGGAAGCCGGGGAGCTGTTTTTT
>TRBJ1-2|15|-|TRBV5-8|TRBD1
CASISGTGGVYGYTF
TGTGCCAGCATCTCCGGGACAGGGGGTGTCTATGGCTACACCTTC
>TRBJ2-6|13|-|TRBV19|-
CASSEYGANVLTF
TGTGCCAGTAGTGAGTATGGGGCCAACGTCCTGACTTTC
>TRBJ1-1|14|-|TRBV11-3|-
CASSLGASNTEAFF
TGTGCCAGCAGCTTAGGGGCCAGCAACACTGAAGCTTTCTTT
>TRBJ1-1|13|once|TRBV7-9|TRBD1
CATTGTGGSEAFF
TGTGCCACGACCGGGACAGGGGGGAGTGAAGCTTTCTTT
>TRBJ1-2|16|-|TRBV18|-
CASSPGEGPERRGYTF
TGTGCCAGCTCACCCGGGGAAGGGCCCGAACGTCGCGGCTACACCTTC
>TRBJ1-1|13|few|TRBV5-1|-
CASSSTVNTEAFF
TGCGCCAGCAGTTCGACAGTAAACACTGAAGCTTTCTTT
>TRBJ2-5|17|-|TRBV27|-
CASSPRTSRGFQETQYF
TGTGCCAGCAGTCCCCGAACGTCCAGGGGTTTCCAAGAGACCCAGTACTTC
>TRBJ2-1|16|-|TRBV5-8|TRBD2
CASSLERRGAYNEQFF
TGTGCCAGCAGCTTGGAGAGGCGGGGGGCCTACAATGAGCAGTTCTTC
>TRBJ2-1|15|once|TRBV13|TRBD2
CASSLSGGAWSEQFF
TGTGCCAGCAGCTTAAGCGGGGGGGCCTGGAGCGAGCAGTTCTTC
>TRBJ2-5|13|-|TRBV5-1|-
CASSLERVETQYF
TGCGCCAGCAGCTTGGAAAGAGTAGAGACCCAGTACTTC
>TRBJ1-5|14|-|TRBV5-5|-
CASSLGQILQPQHF
TGTGCCAGCAGCTTGGGACAGATACTTCAGCCCCAGCATTTT
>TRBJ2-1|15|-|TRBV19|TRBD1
CASSIGQGVYNEQFF
TGTGCCAGTAGTATAGGACAGGGGGTTTACAATGAGCAGTTCTTC
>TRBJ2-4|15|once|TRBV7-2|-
CASSLGGGGKNIQYF
TGTGCCAGCAGCCTCGGGGGAGGTGGGAAAAACATTCAGTACTTC
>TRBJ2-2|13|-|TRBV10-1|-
CASARDYTGELFF
TGCGCCTCCGCTCGCGATTACACCGGGGAGCTGTTTTTT
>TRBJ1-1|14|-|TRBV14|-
CASSQGVEGSEAFF
TGTGCCAGCAGCCAGGGAGTTGAGGGTTCCGAAGCTTTCTTT
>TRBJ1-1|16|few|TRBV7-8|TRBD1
CASSLTSGQGSTEAFF
TGTGCCAGCAGCTTAACTTCGGGACAGGGGAGCACTGAAGCTTTCTTT
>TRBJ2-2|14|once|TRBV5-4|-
CASSVGGHTGELFF
TGTGCCAGCAGCGTAGGAGGCCACACCGGGGAGCTGTTTTTT
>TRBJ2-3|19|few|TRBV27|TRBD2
CASSLSAPGLGLLTDTQYF
TGTGCCAGCAGTTTATCCGCACCGGGACTAGGCCTTCTCACAGATACGCAGTATTTT
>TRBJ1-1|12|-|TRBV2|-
CASSYTRTEAFF
TGTGCCAGCAGCTATACCAGGACTGAAGCTTTCTTT